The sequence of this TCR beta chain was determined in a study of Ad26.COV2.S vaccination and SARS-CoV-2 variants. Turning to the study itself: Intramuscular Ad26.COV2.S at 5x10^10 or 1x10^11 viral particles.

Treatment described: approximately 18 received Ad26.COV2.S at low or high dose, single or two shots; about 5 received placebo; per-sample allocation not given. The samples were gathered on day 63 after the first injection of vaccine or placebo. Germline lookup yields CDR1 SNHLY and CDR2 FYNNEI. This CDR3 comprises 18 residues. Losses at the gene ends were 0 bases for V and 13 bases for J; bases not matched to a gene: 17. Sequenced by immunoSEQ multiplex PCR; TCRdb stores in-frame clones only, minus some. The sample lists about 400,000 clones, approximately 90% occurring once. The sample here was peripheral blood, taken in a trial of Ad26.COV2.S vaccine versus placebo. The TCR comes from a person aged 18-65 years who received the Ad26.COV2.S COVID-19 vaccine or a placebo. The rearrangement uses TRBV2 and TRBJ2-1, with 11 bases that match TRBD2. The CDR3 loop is CASSEARVLAGGFEDQFF. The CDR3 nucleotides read TGTGCCAGCAGTGAAGCGCGAGTCCTAGCGGGAGGATTTGAAGATCAGTTCTTC.